This T cell receptor (beta chain) was profiled in a study of shared clonotypes between healthy human individuals. Per the germline V gene, CDR1 is SGHDN and CDR2 is FVKESK. Between the trimmed V and J ends, which lost 5 bases and 2 bases, there was a span of 16 bases. This CDR3 region has 15 residues. TCRdb's table, derived via immunoSEQ multiplex PCR, lists solely in-frame clones and lacks some. The sample gives 2 million to 2.5 million clones, 90% to 97% of which show up once; 0.1% to 0.15% is in the top ten. The TCR originated in a man between 18 and 35 years old in good health. Sequences were obtained from naive CD4+ T cells sorted from blood. As to subset: CD45RA+ positively selected. V and J are TRBV14 and TRBJ2-7, with D possibly matching TRBD2 (6 bases). The CDR3 protein is CASSRRRESAYEQYF. CDR3 coding DNA: TGTGCCAGCAGCAGACGGAGGGAGTCTGCCTACGAGCAGTACTTC. The full variable domain, in which reference TRBV14 and TRBJ2-7 provide the parts outside the CDR3, is EAGVTQFPSHSVIEKGQTVTLRCDPISGHDNLYWYRRVMGKEIKFLLHFVKESKQDESGMPNNRFLAERTGGTYSTLKVQPAELEDSGVYFCASSRRRESAYEQYFGPGTRLTVT.